This T cell receptor (beta chain) was documented in a study of T cell changes during pregnancy in multiple sclerosis. Profiled with immunoSEQ multiplex PCR; TCRdb holds only in-frame clones, not every one. The sample holds about 62,000 clones, roughly nine tenths seen once. V shed 5 bases and J 5 bases; nucleotides not matched to a gene: 7. This CDR3 has 14 amino acids. From germline, CDR1 is SGHNT and CDR2 YENEEA. The source was peripheral blood, collected in the first trimester of pregnancy. This TCR came from a female donor with multiple sclerosis, enrolled in a pregnancy study. The gene calls are TRBV11-3 and TRBJ2-7; 9 nucleotides line up with TRBD1. CDR3 in DNA: TGTGCCAGCAGCCCCGGACAGGGGTTGGACGAGCAGTACTTC. This gives the protein CASSPGQGLDEQYF.